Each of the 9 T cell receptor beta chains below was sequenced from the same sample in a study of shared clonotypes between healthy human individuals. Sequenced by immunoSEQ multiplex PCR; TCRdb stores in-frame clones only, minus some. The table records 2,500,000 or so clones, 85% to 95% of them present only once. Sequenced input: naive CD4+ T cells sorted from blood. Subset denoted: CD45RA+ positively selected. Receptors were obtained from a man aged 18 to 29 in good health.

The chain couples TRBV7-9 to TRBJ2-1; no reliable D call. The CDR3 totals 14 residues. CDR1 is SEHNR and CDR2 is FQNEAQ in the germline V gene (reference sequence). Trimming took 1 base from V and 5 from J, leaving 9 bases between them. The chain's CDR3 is CASSLVAVNNEQFF. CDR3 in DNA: TGTGCCAGCAGCTTAGTGGCGGTCAACAATGAGCAGTTCTTC.

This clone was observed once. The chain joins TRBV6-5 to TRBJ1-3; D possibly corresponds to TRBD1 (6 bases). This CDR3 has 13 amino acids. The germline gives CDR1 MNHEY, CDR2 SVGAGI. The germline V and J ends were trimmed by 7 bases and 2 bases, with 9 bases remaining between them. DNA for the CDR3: TGTGCCAGCACCTACAGGGCTGGAAACACCATATATTTT. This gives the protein CASTYRAGNTIYF.

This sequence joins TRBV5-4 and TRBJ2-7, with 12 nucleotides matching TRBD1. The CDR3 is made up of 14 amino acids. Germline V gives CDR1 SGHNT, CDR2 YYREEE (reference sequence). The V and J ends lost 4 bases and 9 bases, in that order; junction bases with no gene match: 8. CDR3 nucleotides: TGTGCCAGCAGCCCTGTCGGGACAGGGGGCGGGCAGTACTTC. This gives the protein CASSPVGTGGGQYF.

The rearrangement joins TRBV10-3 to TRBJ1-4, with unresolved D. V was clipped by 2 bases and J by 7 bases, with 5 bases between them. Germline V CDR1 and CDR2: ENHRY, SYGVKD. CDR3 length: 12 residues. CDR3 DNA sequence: TGTGCCATCAGTGAGATCGGTGAAAAACTGTTTTTT. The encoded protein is CAISEIGEKLFF.

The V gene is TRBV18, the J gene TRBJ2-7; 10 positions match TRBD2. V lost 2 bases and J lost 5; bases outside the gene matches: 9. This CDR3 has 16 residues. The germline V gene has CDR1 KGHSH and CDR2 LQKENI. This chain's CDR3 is CASSPRSLAGENEQYF. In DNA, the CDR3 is TGTGCCAGCTCACCAAGGTCTCTAGCGGGAGAAAACGAGCAGTACTTC.

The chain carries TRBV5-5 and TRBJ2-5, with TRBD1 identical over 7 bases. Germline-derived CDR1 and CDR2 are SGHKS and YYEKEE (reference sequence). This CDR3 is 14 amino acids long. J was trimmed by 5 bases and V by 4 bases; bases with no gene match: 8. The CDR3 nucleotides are TGTGCCAGCAGCCCGGGACAGCCGGCGGAGACCCAGTACTTC. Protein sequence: CASSPGQPAETQYF. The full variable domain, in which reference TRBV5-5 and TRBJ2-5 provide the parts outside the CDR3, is DAGVTQSPTHLIKTRGQQVTLRCSPISGHKSVSWYQQVLGQGPQFIFQYYEKEERGRGNFPDRFSARQFPNYSSELNVNALLLGDSALYLCASSPGQPAETQYFGPGTRLLVL.

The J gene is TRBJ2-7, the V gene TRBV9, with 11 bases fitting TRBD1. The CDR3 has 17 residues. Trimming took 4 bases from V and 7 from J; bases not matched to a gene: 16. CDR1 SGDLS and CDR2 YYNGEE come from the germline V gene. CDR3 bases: TGTGCCAGCAGCCCCGGTTTCCTAGGACAGGGGGCGCGAGAGCAGTACTTC. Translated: CASSPGFLGQGAREQYF.

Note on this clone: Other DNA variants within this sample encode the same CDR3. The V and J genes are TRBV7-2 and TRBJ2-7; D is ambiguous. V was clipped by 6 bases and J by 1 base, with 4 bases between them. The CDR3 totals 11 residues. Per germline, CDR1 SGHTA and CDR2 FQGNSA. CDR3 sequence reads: CASSLSYEQYF. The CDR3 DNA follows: TGTGCCAGCAGTCTTTCCTACGAGCAGTACTTC.

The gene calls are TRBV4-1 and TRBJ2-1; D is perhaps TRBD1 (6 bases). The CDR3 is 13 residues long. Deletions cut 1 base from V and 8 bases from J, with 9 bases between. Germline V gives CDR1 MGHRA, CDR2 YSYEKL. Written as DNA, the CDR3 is TGCGCCAGCAGCCAAGTCCAGGGGTATGAGCAGTTCTTC. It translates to CASSQVQGYEQFF.